A single sample gave rise to the 21 T cell receptor beta chains below, sequenced in a study of neurological immune-mediated disorders. TCRdb re-called the 5' RACE reads with MiXCR, one entry per CDR3 protein. This sample has 84,000 or so distinct CDR3 sequences, with around 4% found just once. Sample time point: longitudinal time-point 3. Specimen: PBMCs. The receptors stem from a woman aged 60-70 years with multiple sclerosis.

Ten or more counts support this clonotype. The rearrangement joins TRBV7-6 to TRBJ1-4, with D perhaps matching TRBD1 (6 bases). This CDR3 region has 15 residues. Germline CDR1 is SGHVS and CDR2 is FNYEAQ. V gave up 4 bases and J gave up 2 bases, with 11 bases separating them. The CDR3 DNA is TGTGCCAGCAGCTCAGCAGGGGCCACTAATGAAAAACTGTTTTTT. It encodes CASSSAGATNEKLFF. Complete variable domain (other parts from reference TRBV7-6 and TRBJ1-4): GAGVSQSPRYKVTKRGQDVALRCDPISGHVSLYWYRQALGQGPEFLTYFNYEAQQDKSGLPNDRFSAERPEGSISTLTIQRTEQRDSAMYRCASSSAGATNEKLFFGSGTQLSVL.

This clonotype was seen repeatedly, ten times or more. The chain joins TRBV20-1 to TRBJ1-5; D uncertain. CDR1 is DFQATT and CDR2 is SNEGSKA in the germline V gene (reference sequence). Between the trimmed V and J ends, which lost 0 bases and 6 bases, there was a span of 9 bases. This CDR3 is 13 amino acids long. The CDR3 bases are TGCAGTGCTAGAGATGATGGGAGTCAGCCCCAGCATTTT. It is translated as CSARDDGSQPQHF.

This clonotype was seen at least ten times. The rearrangement joins TRBV5-1 to TRBJ2-2; D unclear. V lost 6 bases, J lost 0 bases, and 15 bases lay in between. The CDR3 covers 16 residues. CDR1 and CDR2 from the germline V gene are SGHRS and YFSETQ. CDR3 in DNA: TGCGCCAGCACCCCTAGGACGACGTCGAACACCGGGGAGCTGTTTTTT. The encoded protein is CASTPRTTSNTGELFF.

This clonotype was counted ten times or more. The CDR3 DNA follows: TGTGCCAGCAGCCACTCTAGCGGGGGACCGTACAATGAGCAGTTCTTC. This encodes CASSHSSGGPYNEQFF. The chain employs TRBV14 and TRBJ2-1, with TRBD2 identical over 10 bases. CDR1 is SGHDN and CDR2 is FVKESK in the germline V gene. V shed 3 bases and J 4 bases; nucleotides not matched to a gene: 6. The CDR3 length is 16 residues.

This clonotype was counted ten times or more. This chain joins TRBV5-1 and TRBJ1-2; 11 positions match TRBD1. CDR1 is SGHRS, CDR2 YFSETQ, per germline. The CDR3 extends over 15 amino acids. J lost 4 bases, V lost 4 bases, and 6 bases had no gene match. This CDR3 is CASSLDRGRGYGYTF. CDR3 DNA sequence: TGCGCCAGCAGCCTGGACAGGGGGCGAGGCTATGGCTACACCTTC.

This clonotype has at least ten counts. The CDR3 DNA is TGCGCCAGCAGCGGGGGACAGGGAGATGAAAAACTGTTTTTT. Residues: CASSGGQGDEKLFF. The chain recombines TRBV5-1 with TRBJ1-4; TRBD1 agrees at 9 bases. The trim removed 4 bases at V and 6 bases at J, leaving 4 bases unmatched. This CDR3 has 14 amino acids. Germline CDR1 and CDR2: SGHRS and YFSETQ.

This clonotype was seen many times. The chain employs TRBV10-3 and TRBJ2-7; D may be TRBD1 (6 bases). Looked up from germline, CDR1 is ENHRY and CDR2 is SYGVKD. The V and J ends lost 0 bases and 6 bases respectively, with 12 bases between them. The CDR3 totals 14 residues. CDR3 coding DNA: TGTGCCATCAGTGAGTCCTTTATCAGGGGCGAGCAGTACTTC. This sequence encodes CAISESFIRGEQYF.

The sample holds many counts of this clonotype. The chain couples TRBV20-1 to TRBJ2-7, with 10 bases matching TRBD2. CDR1 and CDR2 from the germline V gene are DFQATT and SNEGSKA (reference sequence). J gave up 2 bases and V 5 bases, and 12 bases lay outside the gene matches. The CDR3 length is 16 residues. CDR3 sequence reads: CSAPGGLAGEPYEQYF. CDR3 DNA: TGCAGTGCTCCTGGAGGGCTAGCGGGGGAGCCCTACGAGCAGTACTTC.

This chain links TRBV12-3 or TRBV12-4 with TRBJ2-7; 11 nucleotides match TRBD2. The ends lost 8 bases at V and 0 bases at J; junction bases unmatched: 6. The CDR3 runs 15 residues. CDR3 residues: CASRTSGGASYEQYF. The CDR3 coding sequence is TGTGCCAGCCGAACTAGCGGGGGCGCCTCCTACGAGCAGTACTTC.

This clonotype was seen many times. This chain connects TRBV7-9 to TRBJ2-1; D ambiguous. The CDR3 contains 15 residues. Per the germline V gene, CDR1 is SEHNR and CDR2 is FQNEAQ (reference sequence). V was shortened by 5 bases and J by 9 bases, with 20 bases between the two germline ends. CDR3 nucleotides: TGTGCCAGCAGCCGCGAGCTGGGGTTAGGTAGTGAGCAGTTCTTC. Translating gives CASSRELGLGSEQFF. Full variable domain (rest looked up from reference TRBV7-9 and TRBJ2-1): DTGVSQNPRHKITKRGQNVTFRCDPISEHNRLYWYRQTLGQGPEFLTYFQNEAQLEKSRLLSDRFSAERPKGSFSTLEIQRTEQGDSAMYLCASSRELGLGSEQFFGPGTRLTVL.

This clonotype was seen repeatedly, ten times or more. The CDR3, as DNA: TGCGCCAGCAGCTTGGTGGCGGGGGGGGCCTACAATGAGCAGTTCTTC. Translation gives CASSLVAGGAYNEQFF. This rearrangement joins TRBV5-1 to TRBJ2-1; TRBD2 matches 9 bases. V dropped 0 bases and J dropped 2; count of bases not matched to a gene: 3. The CDR3 runs to 16 residues. CDR1 is SGHRS, CDR2 YFSETQ, per germline.

This clonotype was seen ten or more times. The V call is TRBV20-1, the J call TRBJ1-5, with D perhaps TRBD1 (5 bases). The CDR3 has 13 amino acids. Germline lookup yields CDR1 DFQATT and CDR2 SNEGSKA (reference sequence). V lost 6 bases and J lost 2, with 11 bases in between. The DNA for the CDR3 is TGCAGTGCATTCACGGGGGGCAATCAGCCCCAGCATTTT. This translates into CSAFTGGNQPQHF.

The gene calls are TRBV18 and TRBJ1-2; D not certain. Trimming removed 3 bases at V and 8 bases at J, with 13 bases between. Germline V gene data show CDR1 as KGHSH and CDR2 as LQKENI. The CDR3 totals 13 residues. CDR3 bases: TGTGCCAGCTCACCTGAGATATGGCAAGGCTACACCTTC. This gives the protein CASSPEIWQGYTF.

This clonotype appeared many times. The chain uses TRBV27 and TRBJ1-5; D is ambiguous. CDR3 length: 14 residues. The germline V gene encodes CDR1 MNHEY and CDR2 SMNVEV (reference sequence). Trimming took 3 bases from V and 0 from J, leaving 6 bases between them. The CDR3 coding sequence is TGTGCCAGCAGTTTTTGGGGTAGCAATCAGCCCCAGCATTTT. Its protein product is CASSFWGSNQPQHF.

Only a few counts were recorded for this clonotype. V and J are TRBV20-1 and TRBJ2-4; D is ambiguous. Trimming removed 3 bases at V and 2 bases at J, with 11 bases between. This CDR3 spans 14 amino acids. Germline V CDR1 and CDR2: DFQATT, SNEGSKA (reference sequence). CDR3 residues: CSASIGFSKNIQYF. The CDR3 DNA follows: TGCAGTGCTAGTATAGGGTTCTCCAAAAACATTCAGTACTTC.

In this sample, this clonotype turned up many times. The V and J genes are TRBV29-1 and TRBJ2-7; weak D call: TRBD1 (6 bases). The V gene's germline CDR1 is SQVTM and CDR2 ANQGSEA. V was clipped by 8 bases and J by 5 bases, with 19 bases between them. The CDR3 runs to 13 residues. The CDR3: CSTRDTTANEQYF. The CDR3 DNA is TGCAGCACCCGGGACACGACGGCGAACGAGCAGTACTTC.

The rearrangement joins TRBV4-2 to TRBJ2-1, with 7 bases identical to TRBD2. V was clipped by 8 bases and J by 5 bases; unmatched bases: 12. CDR3 size: 15 residues. The germline CDR1 and CDR2 sequences are LGHNA and YNFKEQ. The CDR3 region is CASQTGGSSNNEQFF. CDR3 sequence (DNA): TGTGCCAGCCAGACCGGGGGGTCATCCAACAATGAGCAGTTCTTC.

This clonotype appeared many times. One end of the junction varies from germline; a read error may be responsible. V and J are TRBV5-1 and TRBJ2-7, with 7 nucleotides matching TRBD2. The CDR3 contains 13 residues. CDR1 is SGHRS, CDR2 YFSETQ, per germline. In DNA, the CDR3 is TGCGCCAGCAGCCCAGGACTAGGCGCCCGCTTGTCCTTC. Translated: CASSPGLGARLSF.

This clonotype showed up many times. The chain links TRBV6-5 to TRBJ1-2, with 9 bases matching TRBD1. V gave up 5 bases and J gave up 5 bases; unmatched junction bases: 6. The CDR3 has 14 amino acids. Germline CDR1 MNHEY, CDR2 SVGAGI. CDR3 region: CASSESQGAYGYTF. The CDR3, as DNA: TGTGCCAGCAGTGAGTCACAGGGGGCGTATGGCTACACCTTC.

Details on this clonotype: This may arise from a read error, as a much more abundant clone is one base away. CDR3 DNA sequence: TGTGTCAGCAGCTTTTCAGGGGACGAGCAGTACTTC. Translation gives CVSSFSGDEQYF. This rearrangement joins TRBV5-5 to TRBJ2-7, with a tentative D call TRBD1 (6 bases). This CDR3 has 12 amino acids. The germline V gene encodes CDR1 SGHKS and CDR2 YYEKEE (reference sequence).

This clonotype was recorded at least ten times. The chain joins TRBV15 to TRBJ2-1; perhaps TRBD1 as D (6 bases). Germline values: CDR1 LNHNV, CDR2 YYDKDF (reference sequence). Trimming removed 1 base at V and 4 bases at J, with 11 bases between. The CDR3 is 15 amino acids. The CDR3 loop reads CATSRGGTNYNEQFF. CDR3 nucleotides: TGTGCCACCAGCAGAGGGGGGACAAATTACAATGAGCAGTTCTTC.